One and the same sample provided the 14 T cell receptor beta chains below, sequenced in a study of T cell repertoires in cytomegalovirus infection. TCRdb reanalysed the reads using MiXCR and keeps one entry per CDR3 protein. The sample records around 710,000 distinct CDR3 sequences, about 29% being singletons. Antigen specificity for these receptors is unknown. Sample: cultured CD8+ T cells from PBMCs, taken from culture after CMV antigen stimulation. All receptors come from a human donor in good health (CMV status not recorded). Some clones in this sample may be carry-over from other donors' samples.

This clonotype occurred a few times. The chain employs TRBV4-3 and TRBJ1-5; no definite D call. The CDR3 totals 13 residues. Germline lookup yields CDR1 LGHNA and CDR2 YSLEER. V lost 0 bases and J 4 bases, leaving 4 bases between the germline ends. CDR3 loop: CASSQEWNQPQHF. The CDR3 DNA follows: TGCGCCAGCAGCCAAGAATGGAATCAGCCCCAGCATTTT.

This clonotype was counted ten times or more. The chain recombines TRBV12-3 or TRBV12-4 with TRBJ1-5; D is unresolved. V was cut by 6 bases and J by 2 bases, with 5 bases left in between. This CDR3 comprises 12 residues. CDR3 region: CASRFGNQPQHF. CDR3 DNA sequence: TGTGCCAGCAGGTTCGGCAATCAGCCCCAGCATTTT.

This rearrangement joins TRBV7-9 to TRBJ2-5; no definite D call. The CDR3 consists of 14 residues. Germline V CDR1 and CDR2: SEHNR, FQNEAQ (reference sequence). Between the trimmed V and J ends, which lost 6 bases and 0 bases, there was a span of 11 bases. The CDR3 region has the DNA TGTGCCAGCAGGCAGACAACGTACCAAGAGACCCAGTACTTC. It yields the protein CASRQTTYQETQYF.

This clonotype was counted only a few times. The chain recombines TRBV7-6 with TRBJ2-5; D is uncertain. Germline V lookup: CDR1 SGHVS, CDR2 FNYEAQ. Trimming stripped 0 bases from V and 0 bases from J, with 8 bases between. This CDR3 has 15 residues. This chain's CDR3 is CASSLAPVDQETQYF. The CDR3 DNA follows: TGTGCCAGCAGCTTAGCGCCCGTGGACCAAGAGACCCAGTACTTC.

This clonotype was detected ten times or more. The chain uses TRBV7-6 and TRBJ2-1; 8 nucleotides align to TRBD1. Per germline, CDR1 SGHVS and CDR2 FNYEAQ. The CDR3 totals 17 residues. J lost 8 bases, V lost 2 bases, and 14 bases had no gene match. The CDR3 is CASSLRPTGTGIDEQFF. The CDR3 coding sequence is TGTGCCAGCAGCTTACGTCCTACCGGGACAGGAATCGATGAGCAGTTCTTC.

V usage is TRBV2 and J usage is TRBJ2-5, with 9 bases fitting TRBD1. The ends lost 9 bases at V and 2 bases at J; junction bases unmatched: 13. The CDR3 spans 16 residues. Germline CDR1 is SNHLY and CDR2 is FYNNEI. The CDR3 DNA follows: TGTGCCAGAGTGGATCGTATGGGACAGGGTCAAGAGACCCAGTACTTC. This encodes CARVDRMGQGQETQYF.

This clonotype was observed many times. The chain is built from TRBV12-3 or TRBV12-4 and TRBJ1-6, with 11 bases fitting TRBD1. CDR3 length: 14 residues. The ends lost 6 bases at V and 12 bases at J; junction bases unmatched: 7. In DNA form, the CDR3 reads TGTGCCAGCAGGGTCGGGACAGGGGGGGGACCCCTCCACTTT. Amino acids: CASRVGTGGGPLHF.

The CDR3 spells CASERTVYGYTF. CDR3 DNA: TGTGCCAGCGAACGGACGGTCTATGGCTACACCTTC. V usage is TRBV6-6 and J usage is TRBJ1-2; D gene ambiguous. The CDR3 has 12 residues. The ends were cut back, 8 bases at V and 4 bases at J, with 11 bases in the middle. The germline CDR1 and CDR2 sequences are MNHNY and SVGAGI (reference sequence).

J is TRBJ1-3 and V is TRBV5-5; D gene unclear. Between the trimmed V and J ends, which lost 5 bases and 3 bases, there was a span of 6 bases. The CDR3 spans 12 residues. Germline V gene data show CDR1 as SGHKS and CDR2 as YYEKEE (reference sequence). The CDR3 bases are TGTGCCAGCAGGCCTGATGGAAACACCATATATTTT. Translated: CASRPDGNTIYF.

This rearrangement joins TRBV7-9 to TRBJ2-5; D call uncertain. Trimming left V 4 bases short and J 4 bases short, with 13 bases between. Looked up from germline, CDR1 is SEHNR and CDR2 is FQNEAQ (reference sequence). This CDR3 is 14 amino acids long. CDR3 loop: CASSSDGLLETQYF. The CDR3 bases are TGTGCCAGCAGCTCCGACGGCCTTCTAGAGACCCAGTACTTC.

This chain connects TRBV4-1 to TRBJ2-5, with TRBD2 matching over 11 bases. CDR1 is MGHRA, CDR2 YSYEKL, per germline. V dropped 3 bases and J dropped 1; count of bases not matched to a gene: 1. This CDR3 spans 15 amino acids. The CDR3 DNA follows: TGCGCCAGCAGCCACCTAGCGGGGGGCCAAGAGACCCAGTACTTC. Translation gives CASSHLAGGQETQYF.

About this clonotype itself: Just one base apart from a much larger clone, this may be a read error. For the CDR3, the DNA is TGTGCCAGCAGCTTCCGGGACAGCTCTGAAAACACCATATATTTT. This encodes CASSFRDSSENTIYF. The gene calls are TRBV7-2 and TRBJ1-3, with 7 bases identical to TRBD1. This CDR3 is 15 amino acids long. Germline loops: CDR1 SGHTA, CDR2 FQGNSA.

The chain couples TRBV7-6 to TRBJ2-1, with no clear D. The CDR3 runs 13 residues. Deletions cut 2 bases from V and 8 bases from J, with 10 bases between. In germline, CDR1 is SGHVS, CDR2 FNYEAQ. The chain's CDR3 is CASSLFWVDEQFF. The CDR3 nucleotides read TGTGCCAGCAGCTTATTTTGGGTGGATGAGCAGTTCTTC.

In this sample, this clonotype turned up a few times. CDR3 sequence (DNA): TGTGCCAGCAGTGAATTCCCGGACCTCAATGACAGATATGGCTACACCTTC. It specifies CASSEFPDLNDRYGYTF. The V gene is TRBV25-1, the J gene TRBJ1-2; TRBD1 might be the D (5 bases). The germline V gene encodes CDR1 MGHDK and CDR2 SYGVNS. This CDR3 has 17 amino acids. V was cut by 1 base and J by 5 bases, with 20 bases left in between.